The 19 T cell receptor beta chains below were found in one sample sequenced in a study of blood T cells in healthy people across ages. Alongside a J-beta primer mix, a sample-barcoded 5' primer served in a second PCR lasting about 6 to 11 cycles. TCRdb re-analysed the 5' RACE reads in MiXCR, keeping a single row per CDR3 protein. Of 750,000 to 950,000 distinct CDR3 sequences listed, roughly 50% are singletons. The sequencing sample was made of blood. These TCRs come from an elderly man in good health.

The chain carries TRBV20-1 and TRBJ2-3, with a weak D call TRBD2 (6 bases). V lost 3 bases and J lost 3, with 13 bases in between. Germline CDR1 DFQATT, CDR2 SNEGSKA (reference sequence). The CDR3 covers 14 residues. The CDR3 here is CSASGAGSTDTQYF. CDR3 DNA: TGCAGTGCTAGTGGGGCGGGGTCTACAGATACGCAGTATTTT.

This clonotype occurred a few times. One junction end does not reproduce the germline sequence, and a read error may be involved. This chain connects TRBV6-5 to TRBJ2-1; possibly TRBD2 for D (5 bases). Germline V gene sequence: CDR1 MNHEY, CDR2 SVGAGI. The length of the CDR3 is 13 residues. The CDR3 spells CAVRGGDYNEQFF. The CDR3, as DNA: TGCGCTGTCCGGGGTGGAGACTACAATGAGCAGTTCTTC.

The J gene is TRBJ1-2, the V gene TRBV7-9; no clear D gene. The V and J ends lost 4 bases and 5 bases respectively, with 11 bases between them. CDR1 and CDR2 (germline): SEHNR, FQNEAQ (reference sequence). The CDR3 spans 13 residues. The CDR3 spells CASSSGVGYGYTF. Written as DNA, the CDR3 is TGTGCCAGCAGCTCTGGGGTTGGTTATGGCTACACCTTC.

This sequence joins TRBV5-1 and TRBJ2-4; no reliable D call. The tail of the sequence fits TRBJ2-7 better, so the J call may be wrong. The CDR3 totals 14 residues. Per the germline V gene, CDR1 is SGHRS and CDR2 is YFSETQ. For the CDR3, the DNA is TGCGCCAGCAGCTTGGTGTCACTAACCTACGAGCAGTACTTC. Its protein product is CASSLVSLTYEQYF.

The DNA of the CDR3 is TGTGCCAGCAGCTTAACAGTAGGGTTAGATACGCAGTATTTT. Protein product: CASSLTVGLDTQYF. The chain couples TRBV7-3 to TRBJ2-3; D not certain. V gave up 0 bases and J gave up 5 bases, with 9 bases separating them. Germline V lookup: CDR1 SGHTA, CDR2 FQGTGA. The CDR3 has 14 residues.

The CDR3 bases are TGCAGCGTTGAAGAAACTGGTCCGGGGTACGAGCAGTACTTC. It encodes CSVEETGPGYEQYF. J is TRBJ2-7 and V is TRBV29-1, with a tentative D call TRBD2 (5 bases). The length of the CDR3 is 14 residues. Germline CDR1 and CDR2: SQVTM and ANQGSEA. Trimming took off 0 bases at V and 4 bases at J, with 13 bases between the two ends.

Written as DNA, the CDR3 is TGCGCCAGCAGCTTGGCGGCGGGAGTTCAGGGTGAGCAGTTCTTC. This codes for CASSLAAGVQGEQFF. This chain joins TRBV5-1 and TRBJ2-1; 7 bases match TRBD2. CDR1 and CDR2 (germline): SGHRS, YFSETQ. V lost 0 bases to trimming and J lost 9 bases; unmatched junction nucleotides: 9. The CDR3 sequence is 15 residues long.

This clonotype was counted once. One junction end disagrees with the germline gene, perhaps due to a read error. The chain has TRBV14 and TRBJ2-5; a possible D gene is TRBD2 (6 bases). The CDR3 sequence is 14 residues long. The germline V gene has CDR1 SGHDN and CDR2 FVKESK. The CDR3 bases are TGTGTCAGCAGCCAACGGACTACGACGAGTGAGCAGTACTTC. Its protein is CVSSQRTTTSEQYF.

A few counts support this clonotype. V is TRBV14 and J is TRBJ2-4; maybe TRBD2 (6 bases). The CDR3 is 12 amino acids. Germline V gene lookup returns CDR1 SGHDN and CDR2 FVKESK. The germline V and J ends were trimmed by 5 bases and 6 bases, with 8 bases remaining between them. The DNA for the CDR3 is TGTGCCAGCAGCGCCGGGGGAAACATTCAGTACTTC. It translates to CASSAGGNIQYF.

This clonotype turned up a few times. CDR3 bases: TGCAGTGCTAGCCTATCTAGCGGAGGCGGGGACGAGCAGTACTTC. Encoded protein: CSASLSSGGGDEQYF. The rearrangement links TRBV20-1 to TRBJ2-7; 7 nucleotides align to TRBD2. This CDR3 contains 15 residues. Germline trimming cut 3 bases from V and 5 bases from J; bases unmatched to any gene: 13. In germline, CDR1 is DFQATT, CDR2 SNEGSKA (reference sequence).

The V and J genes are TRBV24-1 and TRBJ2-7; tentatively, D is TRBD1 or TRBD2 (6 bases each). With 9 bases removed from V and 2 bases from J, the gap between germline ends came to 16 bases. Per germline, CDR1 KGHDR and CDR2 SFDVKD. The CDR3 is 14 residues long. The CDR3 DNA reads TGTGCCACCGCCGGGGGCTCCCCGACCTACGAGCAGTACTTC. Encoded protein: CATAGGSPTYEQYF.

In its sample, this clonotype was seen a few times. The chain carries TRBV3-1 and TRBJ2-1; 9 positions agree with TRBD2. From germline, CDR1 is LGHDT and CDR2 YNNKEL (reference sequence). V lost 6 bases, J lost 6 bases, and 9 bases stayed unmatched. The CDR3 is made up of 15 amino acids. CDR3 sequence: CASSSGSRSANEQFF. Here the CDR3 DNA reads TGTGCCAGCAGTAGCGGGAGTAGGTCCGCCAATGAGCAGTTCTTC.

The rearrangement links TRBV5-1 to TRBJ2-3; TRBD1 is a possible D gene (5 bases). CDR3 size: 14 residues. V lost 5 bases and J 2 bases, leaving 12 bases between the germline ends. Germline loops: CDR1 SGHRS, CDR2 YFSETQ. CDR3 residues: CASRQDTNTDTQYF. The CDR3 region has the DNA TGCGCCAGCAGACAGGACACAAACACAGATACGCAGTATTTT.

There are a few counts of this clonotype. This chain uses TRBV10-3 with TRBJ2-3; D unclear. This CDR3 is built from 13 residues. The V end was cut by 11 bases, the J end by 5 bases, with 17 bases between. CDR1 ENHRY and CDR2 SYGVKD come from the germline V gene. CDR3 sequence: CAAVGLPGDTQYF. In DNA form, the CDR3 reads TGTGCCGCAGTGGGTCTTCCCGGAGATACGCAGTATTTT.

In this sample, this clonotype turned up a few times. The chain is built from TRBV2 and TRBJ2-3; the D is unclear. CDR1 is SNHLY and CDR2 is FYNNEI in the germline V gene. The CDR3 consists of 13 residues. Trimming shortened V by 3 bases and J by 2 bases, and 6 bases separated the two germline ends. As DNA, the CDR3 is TGTGCCAGCAGTGAGGAGCACACAGATACGCAGTATTTT. Protein: CASSEEHTDTQYF.

V gene TRBV28 combines with J gene TRBJ2-7; 9 bases are shared with TRBD1. Germline CDR1 is MDHEN and CDR2 is SYDVKM. This CDR3 comprises 17 residues. J gave up 7 bases and V 8 bases, and 21 bases lay outside the gene matches. In DNA form, the CDR3 reads TGTGCCAGCGGGCGCAGGGGACAGGGCCCTTCTTCGGGAGAGCAGTACTTC. Its protein is CASGRRGQGPSSGEQYF.

This sequence joins TRBV20-1 and TRBJ2-5; D possibly uses TRBD1 or TRBD2 (5 bases each). TRBJ2-7 matches the DNA end more closely, so the J call is doubtful. This CDR3 spans 13 amino acids. The germline gives CDR1 DFQATT, CDR2 SNEGSKA (reference sequence). CDR3 nucleotide sequence: TGCAGTGCCCATGATCCAAGGGGACGCGAGCAGTACTTC. This codes for CSAHDPRGREQYF.

This clonotype was seen a few times. This chain links TRBV24-1 with TRBJ2-1, with 9 nucleotides matching TRBD1. Germline V gene data show CDR1 as KGHDR and CDR2 as SFDVKD. The trim removed 9 bases at V and 7 bases at J, leaving 15 bases unmatched. CDR3 size: 16 residues. The CDR3 reads CATEGRDRAHENEQFF. CDR3 in DNA: TGTGCCACCGAGGGTAGGGACAGGGCACACGAGAATGAGCAGTTCTTC.

The chain carries TRBV12-3 or TRBV12-4 and TRBJ2-4; TRBD1 might be the D (6 bases). Trimming took 4 bases from V and 0 from J, leaving 16 bases between them. CDR3 length equals 17 residues. The CDR3 protein is CASSSPAGALAKNIQYF. The CDR3 DNA reads TGTGCCAGCAGTTCCCCGGCAGGGGCCCTAGCCAAAAACATTCAGTACTTC.